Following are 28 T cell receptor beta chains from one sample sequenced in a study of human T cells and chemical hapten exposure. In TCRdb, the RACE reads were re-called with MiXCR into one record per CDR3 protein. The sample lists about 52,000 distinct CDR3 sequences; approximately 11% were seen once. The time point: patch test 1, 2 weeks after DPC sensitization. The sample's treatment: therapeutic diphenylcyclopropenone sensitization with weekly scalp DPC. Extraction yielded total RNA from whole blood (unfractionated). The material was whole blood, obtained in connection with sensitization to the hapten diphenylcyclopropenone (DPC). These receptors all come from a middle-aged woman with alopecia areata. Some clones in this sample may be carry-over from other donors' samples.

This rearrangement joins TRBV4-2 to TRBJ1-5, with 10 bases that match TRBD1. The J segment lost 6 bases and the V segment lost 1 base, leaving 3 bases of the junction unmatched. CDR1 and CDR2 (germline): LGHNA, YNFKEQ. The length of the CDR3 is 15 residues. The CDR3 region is CASSQGTGGSQPQHF. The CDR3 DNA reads TGTGCCAGCAGCCAAGGGACAGGGGGAAGTCAGCCCCAGCATTTT.

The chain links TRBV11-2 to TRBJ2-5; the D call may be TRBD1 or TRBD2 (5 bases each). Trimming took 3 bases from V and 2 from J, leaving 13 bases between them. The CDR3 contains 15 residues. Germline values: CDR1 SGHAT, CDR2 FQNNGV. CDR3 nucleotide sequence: TGTGCCAGCAGCTTTTCCAACGGGGCGCAAGAGACCCAGTACTTC. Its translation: CASSFSNGAQETQYF.

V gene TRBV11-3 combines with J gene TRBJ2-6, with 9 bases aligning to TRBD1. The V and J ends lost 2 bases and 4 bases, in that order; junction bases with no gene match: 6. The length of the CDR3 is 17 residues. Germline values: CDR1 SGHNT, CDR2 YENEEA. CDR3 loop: CASSLQTGGSGANVLTF. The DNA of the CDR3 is TGTGCCAGCAGCTTACAAACAGGGGGCTCCGGGGCCAACGTCCTGACTTTC.

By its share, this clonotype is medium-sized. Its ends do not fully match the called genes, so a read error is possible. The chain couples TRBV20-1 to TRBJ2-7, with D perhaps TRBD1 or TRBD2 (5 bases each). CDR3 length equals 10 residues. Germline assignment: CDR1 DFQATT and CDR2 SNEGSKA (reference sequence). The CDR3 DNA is TGCAGTGCTAGCCCCCCGGGACCCATATTC. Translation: CSASPPGPIF.

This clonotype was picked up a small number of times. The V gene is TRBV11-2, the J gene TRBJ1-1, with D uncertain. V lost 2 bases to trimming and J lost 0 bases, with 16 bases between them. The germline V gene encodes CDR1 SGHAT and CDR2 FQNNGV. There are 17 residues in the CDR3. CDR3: CASSLSVRTGMNTEAFF. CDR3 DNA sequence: TGTGCCAGCAGCTTAAGTGTCCGGACTGGTATGAACACTGAAGCTTTCTTT.

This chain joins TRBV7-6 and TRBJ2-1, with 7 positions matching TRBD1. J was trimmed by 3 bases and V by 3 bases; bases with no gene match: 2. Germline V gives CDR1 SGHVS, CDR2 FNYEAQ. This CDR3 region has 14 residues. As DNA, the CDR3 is TGTGCCAGCAGCTTCCGGGACAGCTACAATGAGCAGTTCTTC. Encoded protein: CASSFRDSYNEQFF.

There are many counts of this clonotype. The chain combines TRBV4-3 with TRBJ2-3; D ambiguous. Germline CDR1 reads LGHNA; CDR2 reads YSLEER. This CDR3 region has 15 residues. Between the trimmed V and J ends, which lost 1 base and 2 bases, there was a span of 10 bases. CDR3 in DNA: TGCGCCAGCAGCCAAGGCTCAAGGCTCACAGATACGCAGTATTTT. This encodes CASSQGSRLTDTQYF.

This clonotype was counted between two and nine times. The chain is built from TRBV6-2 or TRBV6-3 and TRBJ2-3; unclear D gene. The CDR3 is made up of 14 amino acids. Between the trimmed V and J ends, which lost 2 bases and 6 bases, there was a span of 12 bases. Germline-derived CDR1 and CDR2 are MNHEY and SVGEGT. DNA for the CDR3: TGTGCCAGCAGTTACAGCCCAATGTGGGATACGCAGTATTTT. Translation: CASSYSPMWDTQYF.

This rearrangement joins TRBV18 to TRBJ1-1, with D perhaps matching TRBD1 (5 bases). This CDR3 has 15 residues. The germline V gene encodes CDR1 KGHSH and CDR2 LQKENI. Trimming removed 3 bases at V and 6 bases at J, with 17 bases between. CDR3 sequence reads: CASSPVMGGVAEAFF. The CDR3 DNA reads TGTGCCAGCTCACCTGTTATGGGGGGGGTGGCTGAAGCTTTCTTT.

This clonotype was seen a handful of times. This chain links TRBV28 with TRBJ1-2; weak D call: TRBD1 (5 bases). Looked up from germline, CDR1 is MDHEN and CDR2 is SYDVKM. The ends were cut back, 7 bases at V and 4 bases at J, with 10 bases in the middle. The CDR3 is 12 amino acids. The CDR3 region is CASTDTFYGYTF. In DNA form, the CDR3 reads TGTGCCAGCACGGACACCTTCTATGGCTACACCTTC.

CDR3 region: CASSTEATLGETQYF. CDR3 nucleotide sequence: TGTGCCAGCAGCACGGAGGCTACCCTCGGAGAGACCCAGTACTTC. The chain is built from TRBV11-3 and TRBJ2-5, with a weak D call TRBD2 (5 bases). CDR3 length: 15 amino acids. CDR1 and CDR2 from the germline V gene are SGHNT and YENEEA. V lost 5 bases to trimming and J lost 4 bases, with 17 bases between them.

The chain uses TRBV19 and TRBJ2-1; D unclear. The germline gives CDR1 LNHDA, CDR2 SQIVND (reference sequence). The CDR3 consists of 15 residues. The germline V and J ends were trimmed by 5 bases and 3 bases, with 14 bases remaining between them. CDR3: CASSRTTPDYNEQFF. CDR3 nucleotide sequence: TGTGCCAGTAGTCGCACAACCCCGGACTACAATGAGCAGTTCTTC.

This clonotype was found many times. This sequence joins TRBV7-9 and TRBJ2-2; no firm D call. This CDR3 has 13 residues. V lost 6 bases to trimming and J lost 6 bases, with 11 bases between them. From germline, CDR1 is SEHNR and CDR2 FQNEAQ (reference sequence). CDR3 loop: CASRVRSPGELFF. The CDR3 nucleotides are TGTGCCAGCAGGGTGAGGAGTCCCGGGGAGCTGTTTTTT.

CDR3 in DNA: TGTGCCTGGGGACAAGTGCGCAATCAGCCCCAGCATTTT. It codes for CAWGQVRNQPQHF. The chain couples TRBV30 to TRBJ1-5, with D perhaps TRBD1 (5 bases). There are 13 residues in the CDR3. V was shortened by 5 bases and J by 2 bases, with 10 bases between the two germline ends. Germline values: CDR1 GTSNPN, CDR2 SVGIG (reference sequence).

CDR3 residues: CASSRGQGGNQPQHF. In nucleotides, the CDR3 is TGTGCCAGCAGCCGGGGACAGGGGGGGAATCAGCCCCAGCATTTT. V gene TRBV7-2 combines with J gene TRBJ1-5; the match to TRBD1 covers 11 bases. The CDR3 sequence is 15 residues long. V lost 5 bases and J lost 4; bases outside the gene matches: 4. Germline values: CDR1 SGHTA, CDR2 FQGNSA.

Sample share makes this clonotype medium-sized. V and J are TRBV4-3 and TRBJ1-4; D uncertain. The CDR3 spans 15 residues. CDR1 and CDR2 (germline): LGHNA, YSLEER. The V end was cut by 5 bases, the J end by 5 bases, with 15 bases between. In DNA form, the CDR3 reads TGCGCCAGCAGCTTACAACAGAGGTCGAATGAAAAACTGTTTTTT. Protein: CASSLQQRSNEKLFF.

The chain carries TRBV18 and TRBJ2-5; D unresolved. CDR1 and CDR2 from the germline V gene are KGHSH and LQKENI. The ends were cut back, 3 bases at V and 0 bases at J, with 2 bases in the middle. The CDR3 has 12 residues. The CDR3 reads CASSPYQETQYF. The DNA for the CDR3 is TGTGCCAGCTCACCCTACCAAGAGACCCAGTACTTC.

The chain's CDR3 is CASSQEGHEAFF. CDR3 bases: TGTGCCAGCAGCCAGGAGGGACACGAAGCTTTCTTT. This chain uses TRBV14 with TRBJ1-1; D perhaps matches TRBD1 (6 bases). The CDR3 runs 12 residues. Deletions cut 3 bases from V and 8 bases from J, with 10 bases between. CDR1 is SGHDN, CDR2 FVKESK, per germline. The full variable domain, its missing parts supplied by reference TRBV14 and TRBJ1-1, is EAGVTQFPSHSVIEKGQTVTLRCDPISGHDNLYWYRRVMGKEIKFLLHFVKESKQDESGMPNNRFLAERTGGTYSTLKVQPAELEDSGVYFCASSQEGHEAFFGQGTRLTVV.

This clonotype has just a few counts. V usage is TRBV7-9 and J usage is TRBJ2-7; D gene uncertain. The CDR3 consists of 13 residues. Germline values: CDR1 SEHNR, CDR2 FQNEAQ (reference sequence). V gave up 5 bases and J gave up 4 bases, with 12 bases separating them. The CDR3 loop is CASSLYLEYEQYF. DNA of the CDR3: TGTGCCAGCAGCCTGTATCTAGAATACGAGCAGTACTTC.

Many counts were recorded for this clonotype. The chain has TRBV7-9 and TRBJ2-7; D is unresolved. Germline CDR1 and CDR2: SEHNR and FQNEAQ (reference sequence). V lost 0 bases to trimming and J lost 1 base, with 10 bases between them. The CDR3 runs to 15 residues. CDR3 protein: CASSLARSESYEQYF. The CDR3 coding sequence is TGTGCCAGCAGCTTAGCGCGATCAGAGTCCTACGAGCAGTACTTC.

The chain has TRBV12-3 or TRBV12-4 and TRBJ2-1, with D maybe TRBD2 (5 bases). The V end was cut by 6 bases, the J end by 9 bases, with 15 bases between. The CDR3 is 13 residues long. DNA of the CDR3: TGTGCCAGCAGCCCCGTCCGAGAGGGTGAGCAGTTCTTC. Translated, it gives CASSPVREGEQFF.

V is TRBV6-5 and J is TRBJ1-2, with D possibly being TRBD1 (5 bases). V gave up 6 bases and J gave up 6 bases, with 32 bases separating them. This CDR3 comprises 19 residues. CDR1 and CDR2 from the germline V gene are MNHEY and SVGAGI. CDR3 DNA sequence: TGTGCCAGCAGCCCGCATCTAAGGGGCGAGGGTTGGCGGGGCCATGGCTACACCTTC. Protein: CASSPHLRGEGWRGHGYTF.

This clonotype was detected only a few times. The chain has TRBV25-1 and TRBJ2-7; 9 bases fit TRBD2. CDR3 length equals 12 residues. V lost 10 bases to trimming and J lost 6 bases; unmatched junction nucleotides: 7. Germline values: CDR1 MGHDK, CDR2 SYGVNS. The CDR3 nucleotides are TGTGCCACAGGACTAGCGTTCGGCGAGCAGTACTTC. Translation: CATGLAFGEQYF.

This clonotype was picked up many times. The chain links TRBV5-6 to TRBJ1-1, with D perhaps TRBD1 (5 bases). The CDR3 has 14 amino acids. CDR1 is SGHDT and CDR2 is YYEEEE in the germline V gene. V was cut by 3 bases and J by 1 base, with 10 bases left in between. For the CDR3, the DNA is TGTGCCAGCAGCTGGGGACGGAGGAACACTGAAGCTTTCTTT. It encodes CASSWGRRNTEAFF. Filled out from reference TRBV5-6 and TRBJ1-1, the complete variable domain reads DAGVTQSPTHLIKTRGQQVTLRCSPKSGHDTVSWYQQALGQGPQFIFQYYEEEERQRGNFPDRFSGHQFPNYSSELNVNALLLGDSALYLCASSWGRRNTEAFFGQGTRLTVV.

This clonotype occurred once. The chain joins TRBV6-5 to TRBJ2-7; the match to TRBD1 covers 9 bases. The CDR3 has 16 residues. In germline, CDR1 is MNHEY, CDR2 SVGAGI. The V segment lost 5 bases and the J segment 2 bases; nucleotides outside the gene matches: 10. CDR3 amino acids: CASSKTGGSFPYEQYF. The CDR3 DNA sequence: TGTGCCAGCAGTAAAACAGGGGGCAGTTTTCCCTACGAGCAGTACTTC.

CDR3 sequence (DNA): TGTGCCAGCAGTTTAAGGACAGGAATGAACACTGAAGCTTTCTTT. It yields the protein CASSLRTGMNTEAFF. The chain links TRBV28 to TRBJ1-1, with TRBD1 identical over 7 bases. Germline CDR1 reads MDHEN; CDR2 reads SYDVKM. Germline trimming cut 2 bases from V and 0 bases from J; bases unmatched to any gene: 3. The CDR3 sequence is 15 residues long.

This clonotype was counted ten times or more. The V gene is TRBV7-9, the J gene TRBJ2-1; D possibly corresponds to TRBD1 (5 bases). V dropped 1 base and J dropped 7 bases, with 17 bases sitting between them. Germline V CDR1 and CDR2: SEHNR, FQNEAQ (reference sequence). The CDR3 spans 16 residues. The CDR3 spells CASSLVQGRSRNEQFF. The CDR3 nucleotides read TGTGCCAGCAGCTTAGTGCAGGGAAGGAGTCGGAATGAGCAGTTCTTC.

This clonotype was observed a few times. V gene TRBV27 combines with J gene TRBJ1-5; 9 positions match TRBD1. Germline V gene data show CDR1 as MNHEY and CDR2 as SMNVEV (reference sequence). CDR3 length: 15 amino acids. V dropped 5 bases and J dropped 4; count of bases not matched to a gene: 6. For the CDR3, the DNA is TGTGCCAGCAGTCCGGGGACAGGGCCTAATCAGCCCCAGCATTTT. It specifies CASSPGTGPNQPQHF.